Following are 20 T cell receptor beta chains from one sample sequenced in a study of T cell responses to AZD1222 COVID-19 vaccine. The data were produced by immunoSEQ multiplex PCR, yet TCRdb's version contains in-frame clones alone and is incomplete. The sample lists 130,000 or so clones, nearly 90% occurring once. Sequenced here: peripheral blood, sampled 28 days after the second AZD1222 dose. The receptors come from an adult who received the AZD1222 COVID-19 vaccine.

This clone was counted a single time. The genes are TRBV9 and TRBJ1-2; a weak D match, TRBD1 (5 bases). The CDR3 is made up of 13 amino acids. The V and J ends lost 5 bases and 5 bases respectively, with 13 bases between them. Per germline, CDR1 SGDLS and CDR2 YYNGEE. The CDR3 reads CASRTQRGYGYTF. Here the CDR3 DNA reads TGTGCCAGCAGGACGCAGAGGGGATATGGCTACACCTTC.

The chain has TRBV5-1 and TRBJ2-3; TRBD2 is a possible D gene (6 bases). The length of the CDR3 is 16 residues. Trimming shortened V by 4 bases and J by 2 bases, and 17 bases separated the two germline ends. Germline assignment: CDR1 SGHRS and CDR2 YFSETQ. CDR3: CASSRGWDSTTDTQYF. CDR3 nucleotides: TGCGCCAGCAGCCGAGGGTGGGACTCGACCACAGATACGCAGTATTTT.

This chain connects TRBV5-8 to TRBJ1-4, with 8 bases identical to TRBD1. Germline V gene data show CDR1 as SGHTS and CDR2 as YDEGEE. This CDR3 has 15 amino acids. Germline trimming cut 4 bases from V and 6 bases from J; bases unmatched to any gene: 8. Written as DNA, the CDR3 is TGTGCCAGCAGCCGCGGACAGGGAGGGTATGAAAAACTGTTTTTT. Translation: CASSRGQGGYEKLFF.

The chain joins TRBV4-3 to TRBJ1-2; 10 nucleotides line up with TRBD1. The germline CDR1 and CDR2 sequences are LGHNA and YSLEER. The ends lost 0 bases at V and 4 bases at J; junction bases unmatched: 8. The CDR3 runs to 17 residues. CDR3 coding DNA: TGCGCCAGCAGCCAAGATCCAGCGGGACAGGGGAGCTATGGCTACACCTTC. This translates into CASSQDPAGQGSYGYTF.

V gene TRBV19 combines with J gene TRBJ2-1; D is possibly TRBD2 (5 bases). Germline CDR1 is LNHDA and CDR2 is SQIVND (reference sequence). The CDR3 contains 15 residues. The V end lost 1 base, the J end lost 9 bases, and 16 bases lay between the germline ends. The CDR3 DNA is TGTGCCAGTAGTATAGCCCTAGAGGGATTGGGTGAGCAGTTCTTC. It is translated as CASSIALEGLGEQFF.

The V call is TRBV5-8, the J call TRBJ1-1; D ambiguous. Trimming shortened V by 0 bases and J by 3 bases, and 12 bases separated the two germline ends. Germline V lookup: CDR1 SGHTS, CDR2 YDEGEE. This CDR3 region has 15 residues. For the CDR3, the DNA is TGTGCCAGCAGCTTGGGTGACTTAAAGGACACTGAAGCTTTCTTT. Its protein is CASSLGDLKDTEAFF.

The chain recombines TRBV4-1 with TRBJ2-6, with unresolved D. V lost 1 base and J 0 bases, leaving 13 bases between the germline ends. Germline V lookup: CDR1 MGHRA, CDR2 YSYEKL. The CDR3 is 18 residues long. Here the CDR3 reads CASSQGSHLDSGANVLTF. The DNA of the CDR3 is TGCGCCAGCAGCCAAGGGTCCCATTTGGACTCTGGGGCCAACGTCCTGACTTTC.

The rearrangement links TRBV7-3 to TRBJ1-1; 7 bases align to TRBD1. The CDR3 totals 14 residues. V lost 5 bases, J lost 5 bases, and 8 bases stayed unmatched. Germline lookup yields CDR1 SGHTA and CDR2 FQGTGA. DNA of the CDR3: TGTGCCAGCAGCACCCAAGGGGGCGTAACTGAAGCTTTCTTT. It codes for CASSTQGGVTEAFF.

V and J are TRBV7-5 and TRBJ1-6. TRBV7-5 is deemed a pseudogene. The CDR3 is 15 residues long. The CDR3 is CVRSPSSSYNSPLHF. In nucleotides, the CDR3 is TGTGTCAGAAGCCCCTCGAGCTCCTATAATTCACCCCTCCACTTT.

The chain links TRBV20-1 to TRBJ2-1, with D possibly matching TRBD1 (6 bases). The CDR3 contains 11 residues. The germline V gene encodes CDR1 DFQATT and CDR2 SNEGSKA (reference sequence). Trimming stripped 6 bases from V and 10 bases from J, with 13 bases between. The CDR3 sequence is CSAIGQREQFF. CDR3 in DNA: TGCAGTGCGATAGGACAGAGGGAGCAGTTCTTC.

The gene calls are TRBV7-2 and TRBJ1-1; no firm D call. Germline V lookup: CDR1 SGHTA, CDR2 FQGNSA. The CDR3 contains 15 residues. V was clipped by 5 bases and J by 0 bases, with 13 bases between them. Here the CDR3 reads CASSRQSFMNTEAFF. CDR3 DNA: TGTGCCAGCAGCCGTCAGTCCTTTATGAACACTGAAGCTTTCTTT.

CDR3 sequence: CSVEGSSRVDAFF. As DNA, the CDR3 is TGCAGCGTTGAAGGATCAAGTCGAGTAGATGCTTTCTTT. This chain connects TRBV29-1 to TRBJ1-1; D not resolved. Germline V CDR1 and CDR2: SQVTM, ANQGSEA. The CDR3 runs 13 residues. V was clipped by 1 base and J by 11 bases, with 17 bases between them.

The chain couples TRBV6-5 to TRBJ1-3; D uncertain. The CDR3 runs to 13 residues. The V end lost 0 bases, the J end lost 4 bases, and 4 bases lay between the germline ends. CDR1 and CDR2 from the germline V gene are MNHEY and SVGAGI. As DNA, the CDR3 is TGTGCCAGCAGTTACTCGGGGGGAAACACCATATATTTT. Translation gives CASSYSGGNTIYF.

The CDR3 bases are TGTGCCAGCAGCCCGGGACTAGCGGGAGAGACCCAGTACTTC. Protein: CASSPGLAGETQYF. The gene calls are TRBV4-2 and TRBJ2-5, with 12 bases aligning to TRBD2. Germline lookup yields CDR1 LGHNA and CDR2 YNFKEQ. The J segment lost 4 bases and the V segment lost 4 bases, leaving 1 base of the junction unmatched. The CDR3 covers 14 residues.

This clone was picked up one time. J is TRBJ1-2 and V is TRBV3-1 (or the pseudogene TRBV3-2); tentative D call: TRBD1 (6 bases). CDR1 is LGHDT and CDR2 is YNNKEL in the germline V gene (reference sequence). V was trimmed by 0 bases and J by 8 bases, leaving 16 bases between them. This CDR3 has 15 residues. The CDR3, as DNA: TGTGCCAGCAGCCAAGAAATTTTTCAGGGGACCGGCTACACCTTC. Translating gives CASSQEIFQGTGYTF.

This clone was observed once. The gene calls are TRBV11-2 and TRBJ1-4, with D perhaps TRBD1 (5 bases). Per the germline V gene, CDR1 is SGHAT and CDR2 is FQNNGV. The V end was cut by 0 bases, the J end by 3 bases, with 14 bases between. The CDR3 spans 17 residues. CDR3 nucleotide sequence: TGTGCCAGCAGCTTAGATTCCAGGGCGGCGGCTAATGAAAAACTGTTTTTT. Its translation is CASSLDSRAAANEKLFF.

This clone showed up just once. The chain joins TRBV5-1 to TRBJ2-1; 7 bases match TRBD1. Germline V gives CDR1 SGHRS, CDR2 YFSETQ. The CDR3 consists of 15 residues. Trimming at V came to 4 bases and at J to 8 bases, leaving 12 bases not matched to a gene. The CDR3: CASSAQGVGVDEQFF. CDR3 in DNA: TGCGCCAGCAGCGCTCAGGGGGTCGGCGTGGATGAGCAGTTCTTC.

This chain connects TRBV30 to TRBJ1-1; TRBD1 aligns across 7 bases. The CDR3 consists of 15 residues. CDR1 and CDR2 (germline): GTSNPN, SVGIG (reference sequence). V shed 3 bases and J 3 bases; nucleotides not matched to a gene: 10. CDR3 loop: CAWSRGTAGDTEAFF. The CDR3 nucleotides read TGTGCCTGGAGCAGAGGGACAGCCGGAGACACTGAAGCTTTCTTT.

This chain connects TRBV12-5 to TRBJ2-5; 10 nucleotides match TRBD2. With 7 bases clipped from V and 4 bases from J, the junction kept 9 bases outside the gene matches. The CDR3 runs to 15 residues. Germline CDR1 reads LGHNT; CDR2 reads FRNRAP. Here the CDR3 reads CASEGSSGGGETQYF. CDR3 in DNA: TGTGCTAGTGAAGGCTCTAGCGGGGGAGGAGAGACCCAGTACTTC.

CDR3 coding DNA: TGTGCCAGCAGCTTTAATTCGGGACCCCAGACCCTCCACTTT. Its translation: CASSFNSGPQTLHF. This chain links TRBV7-9 with TRBJ1-6; D is possibly TRBD1 (5 bases). Germline-derived CDR1 and CDR2 are SEHNR and FQNEAQ (reference sequence). V lost 3 bases to trimming and J lost 14 bases, with 17 bases between them. This CDR3 is 14 amino acids long.